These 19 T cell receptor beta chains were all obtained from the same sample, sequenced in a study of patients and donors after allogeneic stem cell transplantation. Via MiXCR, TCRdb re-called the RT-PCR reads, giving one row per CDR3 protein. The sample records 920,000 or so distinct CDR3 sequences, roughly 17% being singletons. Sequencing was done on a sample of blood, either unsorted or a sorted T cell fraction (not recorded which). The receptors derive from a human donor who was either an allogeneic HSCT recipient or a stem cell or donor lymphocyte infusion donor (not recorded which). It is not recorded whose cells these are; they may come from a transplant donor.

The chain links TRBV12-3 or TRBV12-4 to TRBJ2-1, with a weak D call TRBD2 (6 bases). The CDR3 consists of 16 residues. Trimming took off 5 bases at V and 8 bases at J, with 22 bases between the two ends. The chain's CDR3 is CASSPPGPRRAHEQFF. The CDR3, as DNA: TGTGCCAGCAGTCCCCCTGGACCGAGGAGGGCCCATGAGCAGTTCTTC.

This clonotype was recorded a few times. The CDR3 region has the DNA TGCAGCGTTGAAGAACGGAACACCGGGGAGCTGTTTTTT. Residues: CSVEERNTGELFF. The chain has TRBV29-1 and TRBJ2-2; unclear D gene. The V end was cut by 0 bases, the J end by 1 base, with 3 bases between. Per germline, CDR1 SQVTM and CDR2 ANQGSEA. This CDR3 comprises 13 residues.

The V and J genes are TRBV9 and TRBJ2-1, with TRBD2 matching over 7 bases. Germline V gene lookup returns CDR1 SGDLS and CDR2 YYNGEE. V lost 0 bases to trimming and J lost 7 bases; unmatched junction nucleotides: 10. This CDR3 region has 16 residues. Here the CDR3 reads CASSVGGRGSWNEQFF. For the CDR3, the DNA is TGTGCCAGCAGCGTAGGTGGGCGGGGGAGTTGGAATGAGCAGTTCTTC.

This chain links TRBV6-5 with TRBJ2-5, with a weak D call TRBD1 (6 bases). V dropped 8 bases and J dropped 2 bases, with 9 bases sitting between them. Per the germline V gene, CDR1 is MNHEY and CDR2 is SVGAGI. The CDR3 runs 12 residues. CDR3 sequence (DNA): TGTGCCAGCCAGCAGGGGCAAGAGACCCAGTACTTC. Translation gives CASQQGQETQYF.

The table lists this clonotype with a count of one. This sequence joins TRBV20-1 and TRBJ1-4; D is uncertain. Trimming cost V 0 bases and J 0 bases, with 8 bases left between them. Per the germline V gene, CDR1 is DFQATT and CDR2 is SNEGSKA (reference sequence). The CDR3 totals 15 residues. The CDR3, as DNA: TGCAGTGCTAGAGATCCGGCAGCAACTAATGAAAAACTGTTTTTT. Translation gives CSARDPAATNEKLFF.

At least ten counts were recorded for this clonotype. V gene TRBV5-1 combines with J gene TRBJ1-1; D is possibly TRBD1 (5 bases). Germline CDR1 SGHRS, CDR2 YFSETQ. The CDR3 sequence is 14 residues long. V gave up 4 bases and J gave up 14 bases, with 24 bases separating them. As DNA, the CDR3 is TGCGCCAGCAGCCCGATCACGGGACCGAGAATTGTCTTCTTT. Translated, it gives CASSPITGPRIVFF.

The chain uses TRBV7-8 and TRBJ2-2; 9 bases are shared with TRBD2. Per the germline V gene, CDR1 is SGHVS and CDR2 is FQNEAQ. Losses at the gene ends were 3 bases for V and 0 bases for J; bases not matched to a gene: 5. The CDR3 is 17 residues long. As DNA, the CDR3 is TGTGCCAGCAGCTTTCAGAGCGGGGGGACGAACACCGGGGAGCTGTTTTTT. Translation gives CASSFQSGGTNTGELFF. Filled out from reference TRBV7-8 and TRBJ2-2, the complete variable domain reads GAGVSQSPRYKVAKRGQDVALRCDPISGHVSLFWYQQALGQGPEFLTYFQNEAQLDKSGLPSDRFFAERPEGSVSTLKIQRTQQEDSAVYLCASSFQSGGTNTGELFFGEGSRLTVL.

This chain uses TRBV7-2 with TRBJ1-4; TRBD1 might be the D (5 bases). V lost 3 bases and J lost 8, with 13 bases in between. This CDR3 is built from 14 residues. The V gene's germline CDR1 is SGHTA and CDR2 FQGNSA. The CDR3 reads CASSFRVSGEKLFF. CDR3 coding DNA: TGTGCCAGCAGCTTCAGGGTTTCGGGGGAAAAACTGTTTTTT.

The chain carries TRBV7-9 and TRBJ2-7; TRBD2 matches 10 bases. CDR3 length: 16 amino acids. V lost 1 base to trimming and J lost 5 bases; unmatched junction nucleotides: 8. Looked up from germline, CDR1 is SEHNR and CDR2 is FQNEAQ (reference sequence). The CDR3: CASSLGTAGGPDEQYF. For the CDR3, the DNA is TGTGCCAGCAGCTTAGGAACAGCGGGGGGGCCTGACGAGCAGTACTTC. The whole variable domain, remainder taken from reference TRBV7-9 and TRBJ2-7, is DTGVSQNPRHKITKRGQNVTFRCDPISEHNRLYWYRQTLGQGPEFLTYFQNEAQLEKSRLLSDRFSAERPKGSFSTLEIQRTEQGDSAMYLCASSLGTAGGPDEQYFGPGTRLTVT.

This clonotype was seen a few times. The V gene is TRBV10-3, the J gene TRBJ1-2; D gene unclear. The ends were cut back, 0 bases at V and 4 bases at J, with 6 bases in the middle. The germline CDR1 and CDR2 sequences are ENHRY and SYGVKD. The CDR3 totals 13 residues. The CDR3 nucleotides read TGTGCCATCAGTGAGTCGGCAGCCTATGGCTACACCTTC. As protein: CAISESAAYGYTF.

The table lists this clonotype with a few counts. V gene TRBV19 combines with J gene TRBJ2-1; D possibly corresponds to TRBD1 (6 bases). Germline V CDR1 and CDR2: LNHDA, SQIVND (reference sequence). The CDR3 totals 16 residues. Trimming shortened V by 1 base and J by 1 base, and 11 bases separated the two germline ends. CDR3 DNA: TGTGCCAGTAGTATAGGGCAGGGGCAGTCCTACAATGAGCAGTTCTTC. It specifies CASSIGQGQSYNEQFF.

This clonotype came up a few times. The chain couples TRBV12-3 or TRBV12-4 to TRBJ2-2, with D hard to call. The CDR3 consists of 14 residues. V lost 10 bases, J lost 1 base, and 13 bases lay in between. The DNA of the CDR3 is TGTGCCACCCCTTTATCGGGGAACACCGGGGAGCTGTTTTTT. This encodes CATPLSGNTGELFF.

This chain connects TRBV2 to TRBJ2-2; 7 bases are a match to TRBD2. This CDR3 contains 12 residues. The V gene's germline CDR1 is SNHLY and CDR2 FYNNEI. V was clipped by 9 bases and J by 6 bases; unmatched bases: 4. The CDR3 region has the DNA TGTGCCAGTGGGGGGGTCCCCGGGGAGCTGTTTTTT. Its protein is CASGGVPGELFF.

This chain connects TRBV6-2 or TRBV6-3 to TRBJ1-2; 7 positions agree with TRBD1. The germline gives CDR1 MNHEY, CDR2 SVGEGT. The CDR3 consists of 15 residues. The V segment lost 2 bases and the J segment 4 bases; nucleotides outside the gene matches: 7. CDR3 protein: CASSYGDSYRYGYTF. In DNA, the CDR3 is TGTGCCAGCAGTTACGGGGACAGTTATCGCTATGGCTACACCTTC.

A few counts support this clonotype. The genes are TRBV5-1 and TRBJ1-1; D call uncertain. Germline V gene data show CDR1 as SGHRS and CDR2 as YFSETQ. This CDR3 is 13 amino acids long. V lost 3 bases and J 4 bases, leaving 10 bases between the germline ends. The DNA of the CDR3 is TGCGCCAGCAGCTACGAGACCGCCACTGAAGCTTTCTTT. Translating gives CASSYETATEAFF. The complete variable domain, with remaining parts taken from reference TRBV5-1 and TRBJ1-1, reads KAGVTQTPRYLIKTRGQQVTLSCSPISGHRSVSWYQQTPGQGLQFLFEYFSETQRNKGNFPGRFSGRQFSNSRSEMNVSTLELGDSALYLCASSYETATEAFFGQGTRLTVV.

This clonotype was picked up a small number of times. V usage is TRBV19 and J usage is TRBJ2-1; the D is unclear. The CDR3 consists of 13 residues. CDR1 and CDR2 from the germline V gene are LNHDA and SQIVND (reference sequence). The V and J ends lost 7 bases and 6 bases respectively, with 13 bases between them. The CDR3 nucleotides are TGTGCCAGTATGGGCCCCGAGATCAATGAGCAGTTCTTC. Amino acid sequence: CASMGPEINEQFF. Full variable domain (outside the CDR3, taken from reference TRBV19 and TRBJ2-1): DGGITQSPKYLFRKEGQNVTLSCEQNLNHDAMYWYRQDPGQGLRLIYYSQIVNDFQKGDIAEGYSVSREKKESFPLTVTSAQKNPTAFYLCASMGPEINEQFFGPGTRLTVL.

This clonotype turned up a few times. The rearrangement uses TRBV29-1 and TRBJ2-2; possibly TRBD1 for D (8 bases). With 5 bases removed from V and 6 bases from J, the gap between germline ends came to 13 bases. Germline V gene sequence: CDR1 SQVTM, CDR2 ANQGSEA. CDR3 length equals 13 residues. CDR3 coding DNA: TGCAGCGTTCGGACAGGGAGGGCCGGGGAGCTGTTTTTT. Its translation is CSVRTGRAGELFF.

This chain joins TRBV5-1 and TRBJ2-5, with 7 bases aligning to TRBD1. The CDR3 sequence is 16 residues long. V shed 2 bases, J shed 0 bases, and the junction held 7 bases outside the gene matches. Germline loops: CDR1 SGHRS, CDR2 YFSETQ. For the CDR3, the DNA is TGCGCCAGCAGCTTCCCCTTACAGGGGAACCAAGAGACCCAGTACTTC. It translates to CASSFPLQGNQETQYF.

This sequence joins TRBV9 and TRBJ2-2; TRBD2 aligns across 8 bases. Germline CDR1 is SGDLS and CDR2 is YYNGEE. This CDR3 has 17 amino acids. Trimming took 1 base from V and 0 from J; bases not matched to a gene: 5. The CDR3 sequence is CASSVYGRVTNTGELFF. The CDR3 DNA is TGTGCCAGCAGCGTATACGGGAGGGTAACGAACACCGGGGAGCTGTTTTTT.